What follows is one T cell receptor (beta chain) and its context. Its antigen is not identified. This sample was taken from a study of cytomegalovirus exposure and HLA in healthy donors. A 120-subject validation cohort, separate from the approximately 720-subject first cohort, supplied the donors. Trimming left V 0 bases short and J 5 bases short, with 8 bases between. In germline, CDR1 is SQVTM, CDR2 ANQGSEA. The CDR3 has 13 residues. Using immunoSEQ multiplex PCR, the repertoire was profiled, and TCRdb retains in-frame clones only, with some absent. The table shows 80,000 to 100,000 clones, with about 90% occurring only once. Study-wide results and caveats: A classifier reportedly called cytomegalovirus status with high sensitivity and specificity.

The TCR comes from a man between 18 and 29 years old in good health and CMV-seropositive. The chain employs TRBV29-1 and TRBJ2-1; D is unresolved. Sequenced: PBMCs. CDR3 bases: TGCAGCGTTGAAGATCGACGGGACAATGAGCAGTTCTTC. Protein sequence: CSVEDRRDNEQFF.